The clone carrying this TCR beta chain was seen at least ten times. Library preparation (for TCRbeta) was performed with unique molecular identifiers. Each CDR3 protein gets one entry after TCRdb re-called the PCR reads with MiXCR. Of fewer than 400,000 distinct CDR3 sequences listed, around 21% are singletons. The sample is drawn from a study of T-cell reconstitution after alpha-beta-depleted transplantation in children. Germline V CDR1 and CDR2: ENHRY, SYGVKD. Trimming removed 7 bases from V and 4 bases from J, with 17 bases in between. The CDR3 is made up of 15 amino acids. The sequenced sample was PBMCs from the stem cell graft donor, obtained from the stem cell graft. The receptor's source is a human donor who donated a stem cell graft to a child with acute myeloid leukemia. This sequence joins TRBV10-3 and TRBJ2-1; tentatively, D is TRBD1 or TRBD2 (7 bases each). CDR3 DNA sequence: TGTGCCATCACGGACCCAGGGGGGGAGTACAATGAGCAGTTCTTC. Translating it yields CAITDPGGEYNEQFF.